This T cell receptor beta chain was sequenced during a study of cytomegalovirus exposure and HLA in healthy donors. At the level of the study: Of all 400 or so donors who were genotyped, around 82% belonged to the Caucasian-associated ancestry cluster.

The CDR3 consists of 14 residues. Germline CDR1 is GTSNPN and CDR2 is SVGIG (reference sequence). After removal of 4 bases from V and 3 bases from J, the junction contained 8 bases not matched to a gene. With respect to this clone: Its antigen is not identified.

Whole-study findings and limits: Among TCR beta chains, those listed as cytomegalovirus-associated numbered fewer than 200.

The PCR was carried out with 60 Vbeta primers and 13 Jbeta primers. Produced via immunoSEQ multiplex PCR; TCRdb's table is partial and in-frame only. Of 110,000 or so clones listed, under 80% were seen once; the top ten hold 3.5% to 5%. The specimen was PBMCs. The TCR comes from a middle-aged woman in good health and CMV-seropositive. The V and J genes are TRBV30 and TRBJ1-1; 7 nucleotides align to TRBD1. DNA for the CDR3: TGTGCCTGGACCGCGGGACAGCTGTACACTGAAGCTTTCTTT. Protein sequence: CAWTAGQLYTEAFF.